The rows below give T cell receptor beta chains drawn from one sample of a study of OX40 agonist ivuxolimab in advanced cancers. Sequencing used immunoSEQ multiplex PCR; TCRdb keeps in-frame clones, though not all of them. The profile covers some 64,000 clones, with 92% appearing a single time and around 25% taken by the ten largest. Material: CD4+ or CD8+ T cells sorted from blood, obtained in a trial of the OX40 agonist ivuxolimab. These receptors all stem from an adult with an advanced solid tumor such as melanoma, head and neck, liver or kidney cancer. The CDR3 runs from the conserved cysteine through the conserved F or W. A D gene is named only where the DNA matches it firmly.

D gene | CDR3 length | J gene | V gene | CDR3 protein
TRBD2 | 14 | TRBJ2-7 | TRBV28 | CASSPSGGNYEQYF
TRBD2 | 13 | TRBJ2-3 | TRBV6-5 | CASSPAGRDTQYF
NA | 17 | TRBJ1-4 | TRBV4-3 | CASSQDLGGEKGEKLFF
TRBD2 | 15 | TRBJ2-1 | TRBV28 | CASGGRGPLYNEQFF
NA | 17 | TRBJ1-2 | TRBV4-3 | CASSQGRGTSGGYGYTF
NA | 14 | TRBJ2-4 | TRBV5-1 | CASSKAAAKNIQYF
TRBD2 | 13 | TRBJ2-1 | TRBV19 | CASSLAGSGEQFF
NA | 14 | TRBJ2-7 | TRBV6-6 | CASSPLEHSYEQYF
NA | 13 | TRBJ2-7 | TRBV6-6 | CASSYSNAYEQYF
TRBD1 | 14 | TRBJ1-2 | TRBV4-1 | CASSQDQGGYGYTF
NA | 16 | TRBJ1-2 | TRBV5-6 | CASSLELSFGRYGYTF
TRBD1 | 13 | TRBJ2-1 | TRBV4-1 | CASSHYRGNEQFF
NA | 12 | TRBJ1-2 | TRBV27 | CATWTVLYGYTF
NA | 14 | TRBJ1-6 | TRBV30 | CAWSVDGEDSPLHF
TRBD1 | 15 | TRBJ1-1 | TRBV7-9 | CASKRTGPPNTEAFF
NA | 15 | TRBJ1-5 | TRBV2 | CASSARPDSNQPQHF
NA | 12 | TRBJ2-1 | TRBV4-2 | CASSQRRAEQFF
NA | 12 | TRBJ1-5 | TRBV9 | CASGNGNQPQHF
TRBD1 | 16 | TRBJ1-2 | TRBV6-6 | CASSSHTTGAPYGYTF
NA | 15 | TRBJ1-3 | TRBV4-3 | CASSQGRAGGNTIYF
NA | 14 | TRBJ1-3 | TRBV6-1 | CASTSTGHGNTIYF
NA | 19 | TRBJ1-6 | TRBV21-1 | CARRTRSRPDSSYNSPLHF
NA | 14 | TRBJ1-1 | TRBV27 | CASSAAGPLGEAFF
NA | 16 | TRBJ1-1 | TRBV28 | CASSFWGEGLDTEAFF
NA | 13 | TRBJ1-1 | TRBV5-6 | CASSFGSSTEAFF
NA | 13 | TRBJ1-1 | TRBV19 | CASSIGGGTEAFF
NA | 13 | TRBJ2-1 | TRBV4-3 | CASSQFIYNEQFF